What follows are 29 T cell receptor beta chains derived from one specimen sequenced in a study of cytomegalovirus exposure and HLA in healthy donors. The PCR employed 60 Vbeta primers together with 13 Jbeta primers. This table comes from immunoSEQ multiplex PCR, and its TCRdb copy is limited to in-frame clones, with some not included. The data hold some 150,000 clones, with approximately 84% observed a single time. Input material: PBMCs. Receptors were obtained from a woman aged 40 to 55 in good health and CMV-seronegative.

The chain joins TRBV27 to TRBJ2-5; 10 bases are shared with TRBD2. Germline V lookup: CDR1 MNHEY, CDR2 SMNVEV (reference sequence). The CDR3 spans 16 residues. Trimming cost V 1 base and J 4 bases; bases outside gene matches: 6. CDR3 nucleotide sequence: TGTGCCAGCAGTTTATATTCTAGCGGGAGCCGAGAGACCCAGTACTTC. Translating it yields CASSLYSSGSRETQYF.

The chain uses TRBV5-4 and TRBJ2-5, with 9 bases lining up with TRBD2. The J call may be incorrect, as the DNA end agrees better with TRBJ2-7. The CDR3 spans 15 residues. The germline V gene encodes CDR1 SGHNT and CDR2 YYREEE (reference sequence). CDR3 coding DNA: TGTGCCAGCAGCTTGGGACTAGCGGTCTCCTACGAGCAGTACTTC. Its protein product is CASSLGLAVSYEQYF.

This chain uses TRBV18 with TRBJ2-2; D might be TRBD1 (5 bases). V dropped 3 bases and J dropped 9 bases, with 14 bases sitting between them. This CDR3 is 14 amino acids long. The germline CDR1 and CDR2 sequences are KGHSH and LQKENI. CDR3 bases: TGTGCCAGCTCACCGGCGGATGACAGACGGGAGCTGTTTTTT. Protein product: CASSPADDRRELFF. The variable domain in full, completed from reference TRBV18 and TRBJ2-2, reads NAGVMQNPRHLVRRRGQEARLRCSPMKGHSHVYWYRQLPEEGLKFMVYLQKENIIDESGMPKERFSAEFPKEGPSILRIQQVVRGDSAAYFCASSPADDRRELFFGEGSRLTVL.

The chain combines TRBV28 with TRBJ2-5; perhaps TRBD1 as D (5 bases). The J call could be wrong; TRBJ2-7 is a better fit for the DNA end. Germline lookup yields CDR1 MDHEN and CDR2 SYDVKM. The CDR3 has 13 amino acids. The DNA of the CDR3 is TGTGCCAGCAGTTTCAGGGCCCTGAACGAGCAGTACTTC. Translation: CASSFRALNEQYF.

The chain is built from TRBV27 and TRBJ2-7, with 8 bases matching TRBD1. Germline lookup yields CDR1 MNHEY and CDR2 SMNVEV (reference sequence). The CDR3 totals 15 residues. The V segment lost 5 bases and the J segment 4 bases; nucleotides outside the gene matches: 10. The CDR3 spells CASSTPDRDGYEQYF. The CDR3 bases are TGTGCCAGCAGTACCCCGGACAGGGATGGGTACGAGCAGTACTTC.

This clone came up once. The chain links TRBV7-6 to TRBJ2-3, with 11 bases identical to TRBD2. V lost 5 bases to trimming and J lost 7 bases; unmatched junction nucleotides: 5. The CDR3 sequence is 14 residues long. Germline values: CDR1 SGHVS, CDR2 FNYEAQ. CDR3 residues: CASSPGTSGNTQYF. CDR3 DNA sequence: TGTGCCAGCAGCCCCGGGACTAGCGGAAATACGCAGTATTTT.

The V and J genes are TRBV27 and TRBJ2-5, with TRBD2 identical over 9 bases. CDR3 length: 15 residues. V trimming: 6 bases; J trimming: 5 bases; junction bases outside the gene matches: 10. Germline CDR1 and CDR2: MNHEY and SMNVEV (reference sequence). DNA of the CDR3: TGTGCCAGCAGCAGGCTAGCGGGATCCTCCGAGACCCAGTACTTC. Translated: CASSRLAGSSETQYF.

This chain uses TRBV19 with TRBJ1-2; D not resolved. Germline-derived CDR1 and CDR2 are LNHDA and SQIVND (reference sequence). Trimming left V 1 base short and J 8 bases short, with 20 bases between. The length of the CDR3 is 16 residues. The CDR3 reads CASSIAVDFPRRGYTF. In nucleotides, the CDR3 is TGTGCCAGTAGTATAGCTGTCGACTTTCCTAGAAGGGGCTACACCTTC.

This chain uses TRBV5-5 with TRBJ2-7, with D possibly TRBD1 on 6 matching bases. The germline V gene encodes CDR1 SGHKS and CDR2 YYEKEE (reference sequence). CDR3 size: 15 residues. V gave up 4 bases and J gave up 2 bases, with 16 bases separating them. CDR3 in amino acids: CASSQTGQLAYEQYF. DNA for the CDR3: TGTGCCAGCAGCCAGACCGGACAGCTAGCCTACGAGCAGTACTTC. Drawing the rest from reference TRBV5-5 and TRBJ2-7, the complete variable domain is DAGVTQSPTHLIKTRGQQVTLRCSPISGHKSVSWYQQVLGQGPQFIFQYYEKEERGRGNFPDRFSARQFPNYSSELNVNALLLGDSALYLCASSQTGQLAYEQYFGPGTRLTVT.

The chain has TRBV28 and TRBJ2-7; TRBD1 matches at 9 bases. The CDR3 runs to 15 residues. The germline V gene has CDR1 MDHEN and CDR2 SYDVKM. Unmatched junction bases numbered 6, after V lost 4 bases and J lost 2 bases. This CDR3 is CASSSPGQGTYEQYF. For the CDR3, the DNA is TGTGCCAGCAGTTCCCCGGGACAGGGAACCTACGAGCAGTACTTC.

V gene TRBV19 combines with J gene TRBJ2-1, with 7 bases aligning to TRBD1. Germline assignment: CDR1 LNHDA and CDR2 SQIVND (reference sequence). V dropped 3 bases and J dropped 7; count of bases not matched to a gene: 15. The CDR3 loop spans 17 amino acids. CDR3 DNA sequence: TGTGCCAGTAGTATTATCTCTGGACAGGTAAAGGAAAATGAGCAGTTCTTC. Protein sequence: CASSIISGQVKENEQFF.

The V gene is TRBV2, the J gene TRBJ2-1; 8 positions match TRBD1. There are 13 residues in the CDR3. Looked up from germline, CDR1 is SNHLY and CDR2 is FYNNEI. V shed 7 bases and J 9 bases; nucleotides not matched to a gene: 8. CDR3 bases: TGTGCCAGCACTAAGCCGGGACAGGTTGAGCAGTTCTTC. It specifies CASTKPGQVEQFF.

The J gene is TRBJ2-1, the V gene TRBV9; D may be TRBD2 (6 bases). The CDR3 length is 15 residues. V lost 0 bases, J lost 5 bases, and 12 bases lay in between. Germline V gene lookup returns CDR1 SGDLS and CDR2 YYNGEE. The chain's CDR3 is CASSVGSSVDNEQFF. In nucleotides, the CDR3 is TGTGCCAGCAGCGTAGGGTCTAGCGTTGACAATGAGCAGTTCTTC. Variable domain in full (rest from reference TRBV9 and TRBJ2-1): DSGVTQTPKHLITATGQRVTLRCSPRSGDLSVYWYQQSLDQGLQFLIQYYNGEERAKGNILERFSAQQFPDLHSELNLSSLELGDSALYFCASSVGSSVDNEQFFGPGTRLTVL.

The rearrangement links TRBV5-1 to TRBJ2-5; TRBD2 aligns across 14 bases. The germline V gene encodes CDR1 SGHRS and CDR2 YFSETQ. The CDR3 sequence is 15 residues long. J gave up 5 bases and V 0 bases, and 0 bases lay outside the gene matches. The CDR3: CASSLGTSGGETQYF. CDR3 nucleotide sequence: TGCGCCAGCAGCTTGGGGACTAGCGGGGGGGAGACCCAGTACTTC.

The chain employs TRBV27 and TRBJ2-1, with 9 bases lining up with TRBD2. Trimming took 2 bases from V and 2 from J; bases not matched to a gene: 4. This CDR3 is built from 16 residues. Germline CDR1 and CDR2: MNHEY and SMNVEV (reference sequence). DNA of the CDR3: TGTGCCAGCAGTTTACAGCGGGAGGCCACCTACAATGAGCAGTTCTTC. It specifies CASSLQREATYNEQFF.

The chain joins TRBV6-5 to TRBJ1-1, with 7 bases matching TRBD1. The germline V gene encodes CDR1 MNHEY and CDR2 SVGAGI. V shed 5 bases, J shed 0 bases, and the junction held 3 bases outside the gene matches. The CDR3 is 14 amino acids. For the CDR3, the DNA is TGTGCCAGCAGTCAACAGGGGTTGAACACTGAAGCTTTCTTT. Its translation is CASSQQGLNTEAFF.

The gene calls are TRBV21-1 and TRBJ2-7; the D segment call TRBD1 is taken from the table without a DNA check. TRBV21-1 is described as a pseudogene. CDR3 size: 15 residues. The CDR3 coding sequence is TGTGCCAGCAGCCGAAGTGCCTCAAGGGGCTACGAGCAGTACTTC. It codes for CASSRSASRGYEQYF.

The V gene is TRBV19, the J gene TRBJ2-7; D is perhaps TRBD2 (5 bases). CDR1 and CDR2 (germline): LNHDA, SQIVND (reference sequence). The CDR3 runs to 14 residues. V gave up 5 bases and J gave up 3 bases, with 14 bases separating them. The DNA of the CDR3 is TGTGCCAGTAGTGCTACCGGGATATACTACGAGCAGTACTTC. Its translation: CASSATGIYYEQYF.

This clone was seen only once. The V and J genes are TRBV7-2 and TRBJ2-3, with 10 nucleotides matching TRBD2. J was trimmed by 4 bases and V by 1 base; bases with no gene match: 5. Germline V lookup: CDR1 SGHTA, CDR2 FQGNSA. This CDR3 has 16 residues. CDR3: CASSLVGTSAADTQYF. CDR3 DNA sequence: TGTGCCAGCAGCTTAGTAGGGACTAGCGCAGCAGATACGCAGTATTTT. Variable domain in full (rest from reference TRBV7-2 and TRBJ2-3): GAGVSQSPSNKVTEKGKDVELRCDPISGHTALYWYRQSLGQGLEFLIYFQGNSAPDKSGLPSDRFSAERTGGSVSTLTIQRTQQEDSAVYLCASSLVGTSAADTQYFGPGTRLTVL.

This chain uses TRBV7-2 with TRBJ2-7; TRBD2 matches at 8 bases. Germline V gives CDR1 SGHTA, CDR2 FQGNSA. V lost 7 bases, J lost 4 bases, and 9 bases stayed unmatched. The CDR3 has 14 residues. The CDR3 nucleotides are TGTGCCAGCAACCTCGGCGGGAGGTCGTACGAGCAGTACTTC. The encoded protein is CASNLGGRSYEQYF.

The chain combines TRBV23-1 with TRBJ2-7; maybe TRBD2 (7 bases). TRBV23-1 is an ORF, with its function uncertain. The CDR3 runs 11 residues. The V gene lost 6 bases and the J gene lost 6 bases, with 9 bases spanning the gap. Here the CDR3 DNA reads TGCGCCAGCAGGAGGGGGGGCGAGCAGTACTTC. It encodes CASRRGGEQYF.

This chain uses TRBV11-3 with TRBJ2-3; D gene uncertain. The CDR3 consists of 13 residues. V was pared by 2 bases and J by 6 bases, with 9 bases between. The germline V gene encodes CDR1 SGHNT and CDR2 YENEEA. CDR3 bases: TGTGCCAGCAGCTTATCTTATCGGGATACGCAGTATTTT. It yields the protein CASSLSYRDTQYF.

The CDR3 here is CASSFVSGNTEQFF. The CDR3 region has the DNA TGTGCCAGCAGCTTCGTTAGCGGGAACACTGAGCAGTTCTTC. The chain has TRBV7-2 and TRBJ2-1; 8 nucleotides align to TRBD2. The CDR3 runs 14 residues. The V segment lost 3 bases and the J segment 9 bases; nucleotides outside the gene matches: 7. CDR1 and CDR2 from the germline V gene are SGHTA and FQGNSA.

The CDR3 DNA is TGTGCCAGCATCCCCGGGACAGGGGGCTTTAGTGAAAAACTGTTTTTT. It encodes CASIPGTGGFSEKLFF. This chain uses TRBV28 with TRBJ1-4, with 12 positions matching TRBD1. The CDR3 totals 16 residues. Losses at the gene ends were 7 bases for V and 7 bases for J; bases not matched to a gene: 10. Germline V gene data show CDR1 as MDHEN and CDR2 as SYDVKM.

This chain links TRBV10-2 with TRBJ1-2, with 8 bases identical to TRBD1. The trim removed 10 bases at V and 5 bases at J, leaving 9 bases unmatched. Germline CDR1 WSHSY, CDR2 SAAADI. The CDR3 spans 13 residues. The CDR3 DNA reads TGCGCCACCGGGACAGGCCCCGCTTATGGCTACACCTTC. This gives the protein CATGTGPAYGYTF.

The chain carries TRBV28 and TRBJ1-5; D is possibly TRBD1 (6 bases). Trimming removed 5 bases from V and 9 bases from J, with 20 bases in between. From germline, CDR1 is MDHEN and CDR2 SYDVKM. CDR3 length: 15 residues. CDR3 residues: CASSPRDTQWAPQHF. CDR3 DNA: TGTGCCAGCAGTCCCCGGGACACGCAATGGGCGCCCCAGCATTTT. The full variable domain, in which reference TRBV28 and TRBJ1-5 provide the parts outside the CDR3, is DVKVTQSSRYLVKRTGEKVFLECVQDMDHENMFWYRQDPGLGLRLIYFSYDVKMKEKGDIPEGYSVSREKKERFSLILESASTNQTSMYLCASSPRDTQWAPQHFGDGTRLSIL.

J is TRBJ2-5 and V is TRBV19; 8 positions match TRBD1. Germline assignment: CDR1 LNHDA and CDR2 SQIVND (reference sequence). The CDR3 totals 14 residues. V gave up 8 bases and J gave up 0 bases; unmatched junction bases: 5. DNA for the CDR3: TGTGCCAGTCGGACGACAGGGGACCAAGAGACCCAGTACTTC. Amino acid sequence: CASRTTGDQETQYF. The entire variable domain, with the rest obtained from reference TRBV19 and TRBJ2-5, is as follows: DGGITQSPKYLFRKEGQNVTLSCEQNLNHDAMYWYRQDPGQGLRLIYYSQIVNDFQKGDIAEGYSVSREKKESFPLTVTSAQKNPTAFYLCASRTTGDQETQYFGPGTRLLVL.

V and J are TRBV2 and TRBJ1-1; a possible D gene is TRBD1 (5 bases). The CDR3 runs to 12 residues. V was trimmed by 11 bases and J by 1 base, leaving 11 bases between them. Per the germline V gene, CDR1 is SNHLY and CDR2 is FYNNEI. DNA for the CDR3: TGTGCCGGTCACGGGGGGAACACTGAAGCTTTCTTT. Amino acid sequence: CAGHGGNTEAFF.

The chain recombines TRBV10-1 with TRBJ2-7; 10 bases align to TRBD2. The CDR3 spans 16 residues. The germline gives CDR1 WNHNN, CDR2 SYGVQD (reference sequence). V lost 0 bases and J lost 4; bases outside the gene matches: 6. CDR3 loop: CASSESTLAGEYEQYF. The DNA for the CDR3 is TGCGCCAGCAGTGAGTCGACCCTAGCGGGAGAGTACGAGCAGTACTTC.